This entry features one T cell receptor (beta chain) sequence. Its antigen remains unknown. The data stem from a study of T cell responses to AZD1222 COVID-19 vaccine. Study findings and constraints: Females outnumbered males among donors, who were mostly white British; clonal diversity was possibly underestimated. CD4 TCRs linked to vaccination spanned spike, dominating at 160-218 and 743-854. The peak T cell response came first, and repertoires were sampled only after it. Rises in breadth and depth of Spike-specific TCRs came after two AZD1222 doses.

The germline CDR1 and CDR2 sequences are SNHLY and FYNNEI. The CDR3 covers 15 residues. The V gene lost 6 bases and the J gene lost 4 bases, with 15 bases spanning the gap. Clones were sequenced by immunoSEQ multiplex PCR, and TCRdb holds only the in-frame ones, with some missing. The sample records about 260,000 clones, over 85% being singletons. This clonotype was sampled from an adult in good health. The V gene is TRBV2, the J gene TRBJ2-2; D gene ambiguous. The source material was peripheral blood, sampled on day 0 of AZD1222 vaccination. DNA for the CDR3: TGTGCCAGCAGGGCAACGTACGGGTCCACCGGGGAGCTGTTTTTT. Amino acids: CASRATYGSTGELFF.